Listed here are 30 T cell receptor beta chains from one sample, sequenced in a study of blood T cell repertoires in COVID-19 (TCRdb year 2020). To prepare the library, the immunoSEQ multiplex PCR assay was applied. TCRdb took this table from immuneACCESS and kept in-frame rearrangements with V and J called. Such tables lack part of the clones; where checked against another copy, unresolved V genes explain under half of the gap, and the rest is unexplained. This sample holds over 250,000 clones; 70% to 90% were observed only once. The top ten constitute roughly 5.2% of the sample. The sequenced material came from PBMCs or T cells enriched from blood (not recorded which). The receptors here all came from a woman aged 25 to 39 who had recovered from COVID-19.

The CDR3 spells CSASPSGNEQFF. CDR3 nucleotide sequence: TGCAGTGCTAGTCCAAGCGGTAATGAGCAGTTCTTC. V and J are TRBV20-1 and TRBJ2-1; a possible D gene is TRBD2 (5 bases). This CDR3 is 12 amino acids long. CDR1 and CDR2 from the germline V gene are DFQATT and SNEGSKA (reference sequence). The ends were cut back, 3 bases at V and 7 bases at J, with 10 bases in the middle.

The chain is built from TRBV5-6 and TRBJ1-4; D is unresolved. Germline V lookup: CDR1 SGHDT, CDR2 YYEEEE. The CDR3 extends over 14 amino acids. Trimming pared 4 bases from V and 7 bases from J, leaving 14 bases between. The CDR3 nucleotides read TGTGCCAGCAGCCCCCCAGGTGTAGGTGAAAAACTGTTTTTT. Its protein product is CASSPPGVGEKLFF.

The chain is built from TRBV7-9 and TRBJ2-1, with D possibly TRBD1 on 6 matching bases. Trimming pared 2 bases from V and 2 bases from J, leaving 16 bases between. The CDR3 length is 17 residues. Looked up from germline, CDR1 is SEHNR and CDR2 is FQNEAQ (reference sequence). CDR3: CASSLRRSRGAYNEQFF. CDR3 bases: TGTGCCAGCAGCTTAAGACGCTCCAGGGGTGCCTACAATGAGCAGTTCTTC.

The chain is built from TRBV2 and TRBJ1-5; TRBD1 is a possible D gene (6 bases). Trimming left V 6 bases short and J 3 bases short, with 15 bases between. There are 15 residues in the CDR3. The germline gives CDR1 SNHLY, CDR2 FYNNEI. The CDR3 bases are TGTGCCAGCAGCGAACAGGGACTGCTCAATCAGCCCCAGCATTTT. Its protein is CASSEQGLLNQPQHF.

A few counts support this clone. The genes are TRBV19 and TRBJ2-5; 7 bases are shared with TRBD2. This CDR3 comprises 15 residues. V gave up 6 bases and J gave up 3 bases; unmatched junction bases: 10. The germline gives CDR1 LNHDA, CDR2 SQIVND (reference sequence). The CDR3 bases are TGTGCCAGTAGCGTTCTAGGACTAGGTAAAGAGACCCAGTACTTC. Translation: CASSVLGLGKETQYF.

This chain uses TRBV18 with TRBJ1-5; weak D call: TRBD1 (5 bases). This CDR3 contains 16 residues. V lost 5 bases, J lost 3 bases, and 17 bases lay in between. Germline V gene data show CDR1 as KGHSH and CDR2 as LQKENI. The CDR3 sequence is CASSSRENEHNQPQHF. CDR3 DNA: TGTGCCAGCTCATCCAGGGAAAATGAACACAATCAGCCCCAGCATTTT.

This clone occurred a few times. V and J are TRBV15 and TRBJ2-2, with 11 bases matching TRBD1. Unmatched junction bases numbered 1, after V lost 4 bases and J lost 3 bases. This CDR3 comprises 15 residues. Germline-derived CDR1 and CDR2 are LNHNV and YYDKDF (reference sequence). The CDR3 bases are TGTGCCACCAGCACGGGACAGGGGGACACCGGGGAGCTGTTTTTT. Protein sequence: CATSTGQGDTGELFF.

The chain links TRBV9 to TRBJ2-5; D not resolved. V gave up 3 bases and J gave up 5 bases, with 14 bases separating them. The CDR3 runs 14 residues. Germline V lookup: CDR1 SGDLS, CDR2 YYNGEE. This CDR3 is CASSAGSVEETQYF. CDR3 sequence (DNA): TGTGCCAGCAGCGCGGGTAGTGTGGAGGAGACCCAGTACTTC.

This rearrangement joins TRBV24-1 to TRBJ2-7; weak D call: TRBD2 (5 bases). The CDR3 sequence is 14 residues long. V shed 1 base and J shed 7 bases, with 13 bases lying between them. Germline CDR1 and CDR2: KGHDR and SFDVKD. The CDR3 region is CATSDFGGRGEQYF. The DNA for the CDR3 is TGTGCCACCAGTGATTTTGGAGGAAGAGGGGAGCAGTACTTC.

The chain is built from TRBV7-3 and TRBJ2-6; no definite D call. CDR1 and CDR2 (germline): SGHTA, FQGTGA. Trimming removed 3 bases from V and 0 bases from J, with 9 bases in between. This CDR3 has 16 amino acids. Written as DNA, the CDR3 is TGTGCCAGCAGCTTCTCAGGAAACTCTGGGGCCAACGTCCTGACTTTC. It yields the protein CASSFSGNSGANVLTF.

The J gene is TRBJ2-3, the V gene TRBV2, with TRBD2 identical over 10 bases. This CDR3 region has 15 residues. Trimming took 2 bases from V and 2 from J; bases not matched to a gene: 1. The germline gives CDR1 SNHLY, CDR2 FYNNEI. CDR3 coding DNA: TGTGCCAGCAGTGAAACTAGCGGGACCACAGATACGCAGTATTTT. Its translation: CASSETSGTTDTQYF.

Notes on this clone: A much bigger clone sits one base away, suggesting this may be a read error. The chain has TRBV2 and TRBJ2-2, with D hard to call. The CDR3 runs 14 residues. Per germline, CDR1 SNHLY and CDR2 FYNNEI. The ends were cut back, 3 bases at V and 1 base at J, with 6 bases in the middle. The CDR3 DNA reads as TGTGCCAGCAGTGAGCGACAGAACACCGGGGAGCTGTTTTTT. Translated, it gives CASSERQNTGELFF.

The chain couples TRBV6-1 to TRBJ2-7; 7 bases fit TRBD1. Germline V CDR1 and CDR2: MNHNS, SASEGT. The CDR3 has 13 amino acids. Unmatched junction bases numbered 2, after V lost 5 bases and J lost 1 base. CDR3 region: CASSPGQSYEQYF. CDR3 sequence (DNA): TGTGCCAGCAGTCCGGGACAGTCCTACGAGCAGTACTTC.

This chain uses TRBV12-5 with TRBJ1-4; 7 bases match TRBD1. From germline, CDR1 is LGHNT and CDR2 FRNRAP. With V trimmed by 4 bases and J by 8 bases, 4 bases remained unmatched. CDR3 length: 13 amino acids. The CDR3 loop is CASGWGTEEKLFF. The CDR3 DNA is TGTGCTAGTGGTTGGGGGACAGAAGAAAAACTGTTTTTT.

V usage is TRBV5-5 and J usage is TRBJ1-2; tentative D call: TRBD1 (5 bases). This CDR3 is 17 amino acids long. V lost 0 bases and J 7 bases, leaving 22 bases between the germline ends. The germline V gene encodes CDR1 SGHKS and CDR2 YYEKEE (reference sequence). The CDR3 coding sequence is TGTGCCAGCAGCTTGGACCCTCTGGGGGGGACCTCGGGTGGCTACACCTTC. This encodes CASSLDPLGGTSGGYTF.

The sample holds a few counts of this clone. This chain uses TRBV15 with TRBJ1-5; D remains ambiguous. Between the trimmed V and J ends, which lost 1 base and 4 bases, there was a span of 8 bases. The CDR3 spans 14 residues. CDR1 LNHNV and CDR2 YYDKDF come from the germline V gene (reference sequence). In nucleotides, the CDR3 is TGTGCCACCAGCAGAGTGGCAGTTAATCAGCCCCAGCATTTT. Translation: CATSRVAVNQPQHF.

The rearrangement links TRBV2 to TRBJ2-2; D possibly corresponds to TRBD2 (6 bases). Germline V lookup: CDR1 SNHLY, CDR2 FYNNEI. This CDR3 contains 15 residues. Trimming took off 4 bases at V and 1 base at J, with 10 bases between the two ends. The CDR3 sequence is CASSAEGGNTGELFF. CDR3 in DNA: TGTGCCAGCAGTGCGGAGGGTGGGAACACCGGGGAGCTGTTTTTT.

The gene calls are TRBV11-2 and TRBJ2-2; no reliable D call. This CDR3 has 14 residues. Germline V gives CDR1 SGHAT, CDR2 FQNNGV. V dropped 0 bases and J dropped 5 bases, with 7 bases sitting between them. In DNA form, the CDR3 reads TGTGCCAGCAGCTTAGAACTAAGTACCGGGGAGCTGTTTTTT. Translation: CASSLELSTGELFF. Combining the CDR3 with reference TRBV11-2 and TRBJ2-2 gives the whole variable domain EAGVAQSPRYKIIEKRQSVAFWCNPISGHATLYWYQQILGQGPKLLIQFQNNGVVDDSQLPKDRFSAERLKGVDSTLKIQPAKLEDSAVYLCASSLELSTGELFFGEGSRLTVL.

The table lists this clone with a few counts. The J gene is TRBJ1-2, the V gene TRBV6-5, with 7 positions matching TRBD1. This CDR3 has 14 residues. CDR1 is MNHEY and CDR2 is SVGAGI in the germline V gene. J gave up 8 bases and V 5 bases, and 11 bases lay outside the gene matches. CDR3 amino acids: CASSPSTGVSGYTF. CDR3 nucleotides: TGTGCCAGCAGTCCCTCCACAGGGGTAAGCGGCTACACCTTC.

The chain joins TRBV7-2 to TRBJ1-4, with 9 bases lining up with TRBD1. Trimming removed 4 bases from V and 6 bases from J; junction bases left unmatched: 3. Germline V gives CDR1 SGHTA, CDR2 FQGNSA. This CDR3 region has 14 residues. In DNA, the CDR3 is TGTGCCAGCAGCTCAAGGACAGGGGATGAAAAACTGTTTTTT. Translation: CASSSRTGDEKLFF.

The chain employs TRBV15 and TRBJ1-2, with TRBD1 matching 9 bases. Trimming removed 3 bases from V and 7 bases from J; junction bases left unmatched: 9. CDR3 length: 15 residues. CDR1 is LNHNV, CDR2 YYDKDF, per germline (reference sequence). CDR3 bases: TGTGCCACCAGCAGTAGGACAGGGGCGGTCGGTGGCTACACCTTC. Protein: CATSSRTGAVGGYTF.

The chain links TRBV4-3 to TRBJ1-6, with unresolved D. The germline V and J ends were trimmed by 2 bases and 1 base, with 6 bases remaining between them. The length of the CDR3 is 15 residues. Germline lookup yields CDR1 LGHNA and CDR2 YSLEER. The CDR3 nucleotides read TGCGCCAGCAGCCAAAGACATTCCTATAATTCACCCCTCCACTTT. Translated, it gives CASSQRHSYNSPLHF.

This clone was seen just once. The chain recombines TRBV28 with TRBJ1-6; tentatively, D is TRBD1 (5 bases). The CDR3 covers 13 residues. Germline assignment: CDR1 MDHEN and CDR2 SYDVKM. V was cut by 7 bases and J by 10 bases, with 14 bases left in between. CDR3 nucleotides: TGTGCCAGCATTTCAGGCGGGGCATCACCCCTCCACTTT. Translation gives CASISGGASPLHF.

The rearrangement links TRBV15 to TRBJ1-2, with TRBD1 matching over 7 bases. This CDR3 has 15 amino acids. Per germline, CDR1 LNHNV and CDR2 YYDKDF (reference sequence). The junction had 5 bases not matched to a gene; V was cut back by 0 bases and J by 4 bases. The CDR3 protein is CATSRESGGSYGYTF. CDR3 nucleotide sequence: TGTGCCACCAGCAGAGAGTCAGGGGGTTCCTATGGCTACACCTTC.

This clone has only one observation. CDR3 loop: CASSPDRDYTTNEKLFF. CDR3 coding DNA: TGTGCCAGCAGTCCGGACAGGGACTATACAACTAATGAAAAACTGTTTTTT. The chain combines TRBV27 with TRBJ1-4; 8 positions agree with TRBD1. In germline, CDR1 is MNHEY, CDR2 SMNVEV (reference sequence). V trimming: 5 bases; J trimming: 0 bases; junction bases outside the gene matches: 8. The length of the CDR3 is 17 residues.

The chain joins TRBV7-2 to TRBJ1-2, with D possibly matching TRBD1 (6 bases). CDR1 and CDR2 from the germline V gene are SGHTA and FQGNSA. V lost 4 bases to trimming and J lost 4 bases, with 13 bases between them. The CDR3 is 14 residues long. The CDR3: CASSYSTGTYGYTF. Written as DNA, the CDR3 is TGTGCCAGCAGCTACTCGACAGGAACCTATGGCTACACCTTC.

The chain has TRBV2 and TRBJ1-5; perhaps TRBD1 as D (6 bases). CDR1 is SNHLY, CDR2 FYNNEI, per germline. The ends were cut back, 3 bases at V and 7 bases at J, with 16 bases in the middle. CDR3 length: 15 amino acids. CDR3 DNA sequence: TGTGCCAGCAGTGACCAGGGGCTGGCTTGGCAGCCCCAGCATTTT. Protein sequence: CASSDQGLAWQPQHF.

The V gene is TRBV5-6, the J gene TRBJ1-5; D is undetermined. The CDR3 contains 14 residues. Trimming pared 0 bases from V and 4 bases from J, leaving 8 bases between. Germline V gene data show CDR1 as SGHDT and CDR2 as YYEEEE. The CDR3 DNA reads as TGTGCCAGCAGCTTGGCACAGCAGAATCAGCCCCAGCATTTT. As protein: CASSLAQQNQPQHF.

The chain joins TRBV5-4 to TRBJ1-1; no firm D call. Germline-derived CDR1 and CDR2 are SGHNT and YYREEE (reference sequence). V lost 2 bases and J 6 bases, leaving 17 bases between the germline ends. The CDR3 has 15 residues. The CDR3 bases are TGTGCCAGCAGCTTCCTCGGGAGGGCTGGCGCTGAAGCTTTCTTT. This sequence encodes CASSFLGRAGAEAFF.

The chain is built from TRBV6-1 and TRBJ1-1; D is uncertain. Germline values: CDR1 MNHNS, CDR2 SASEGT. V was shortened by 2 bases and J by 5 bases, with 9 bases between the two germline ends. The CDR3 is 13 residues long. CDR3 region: CASSELTMTEAFF. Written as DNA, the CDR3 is TGTGCCAGCAGTGAATTGACAATGACTGAAGCTTTCTTT.